The clone carrying this TCR beta chain appeared a few times. Its antigen is as yet unknown. The data originate from a study of identical twins. Overall study findings and caveats: Sequences that were out-of-frame, alpha and twin-shared displayed an excess of low generation probability.

cDNA molecules carried unique molecular identifiers, and template switching added a universal primer site. Each CDR3 protein gets one entry after TCRdb re-called the 5' RACE reads with MiXCR. This table has just under 550,000 distinct CDR3 sequences, over 12% appearing once. With 0 bases clipped from V and 7 bases from J, the junction kept 3 bases outside the gene matches. The CDR3 totals 15 residues. Germline CDR1 is KGHDR and CDR2 is SFDVKD. In addition, the sample was reused for a study of yellow fever vaccine responses in identical twins.

Input material: CD4+ T cells sorted from blood. The rearrangement uses TRBV24-1 and TRBJ2-1, with TRBD1 matching 9 bases. The TCR originated in a woman aged 18-29 years in good health. The CDR3: CATSDLGQGKNEQFF. CDR3 sequence (DNA): TGTGCCACCAGTGATTTGGGACAGGGGAAGAATGAGCAGTTCTTC.